Here is one TCR beta chain with its context. This entry is derived from a study of cytomegalovirus exposure and HLA in healthy donors. Per the germline V gene, CDR1 is SGHRS and CDR2 is YFSETQ. V was trimmed by 2 bases and J by 6 bases, leaving 19 bases between them. This CDR3 has 16 amino acids. A multiplex PCR was run with 60 Vbeta primers and 13 Jbeta primers. Generated by immunoSEQ multiplex PCR, the TCRdb table keeps only in-frame clones and is missing some. This sample has 100,000 to 150,000 clones, with over 75% found just once. The TCR comes from a man between 18 and 35 years old in good health and CMV-seropositive. J is TRBJ2-3 and V is TRBV5-1, with TRBD1 as a possible D gene (5 bases). Sequenced material: PBMCs. The CDR3 DNA reads TGCGCCAGCAGCTTTCGCCTCGGCAGGGCTGGGGATACGCAGTATTTT. Protein sequence: CASSFRLGRAGDTQYF.